These 23 T cell receptor beta chains share one sample of origin, sequenced in a study of T cell repertoires in cytomegalovirus infection. No antigen has been identified for these receptors. TCRdb reanalysed the reads using MiXCR and keeps one entry per CDR3 protein. The data hold about 85,000 distinct CDR3 sequences, with about 45% observed a single time. The source was CD8+ T cells from cultured PBMCs, collected from culture after CMV antigen stimulation. Receptors were obtained from a human donor in good health (CMV status not recorded). Some clones in this sample may be carry-over from other donors' samples.

The rearrangement uses TRBV27 and TRBJ2-4; TRBD1 matches at 8 bases. V was clipped by 4 bases and J by 6 bases; unmatched bases: 5. The germline V gene has CDR1 MNHEY and CDR2 SMNVEV (reference sequence). The CDR3 runs 14 residues. DNA of the CDR3: TGTGCCAGCAGTTCCAGGACAGGGACAAACATTCAGTACTTC. Translated, it gives CASSSRTGTNIQYF.

J is TRBJ2-1 and V is TRBV7-9, with 8 bases that match TRBD2. Germline values: CDR1 SEHNR, CDR2 FQNEAQ (reference sequence). V shed 1 base, J shed 2 bases, and the junction held 4 bases outside the gene matches. The CDR3 is made up of 16 amino acids. CDR3 region: CASSLVGRGTYNEQFF. DNA for the CDR3: TGTGCCAGCAGCTTAGTCGGGAGGGGGACCTACAATGAGCAGTTCTTC.

This clonotype was picked up a small number of times. The chain joins TRBV7-4 to TRBJ2-1; weak D call: TRBD2 (6 bases). The length of the CDR3 is 16 residues. Between the trimmed V and J ends, which lost 5 bases and 2 bases, there was a span of 16 bases. CDR1 and CDR2 from the germline V gene are SGHVT and SQSDAQ. This chain's CDR3 is CASSPVSGGAYNEQFF. CDR3 DNA: TGTGCCAGCAGCCCCGTTTCCGGCGGGGCCTACAATGAGCAGTTCTTC.

The gene calls are TRBV12-3 or TRBV12-4 and TRBJ2-3; 9 nucleotides agree with TRBD1. CDR3 length: 15 residues. The V gene end was trimmed by 5 bases and the J gene end by 4 bases; junction bases not matched to a gene: 7. CDR3 loop: CASSQRQGDPDTQYF. DNA of the CDR3: TGTGCCAGCAGTCAGAGACAGGGGGATCCAGATACGCAGTATTTT.

This clonotype was observed a handful of times. This chain joins TRBV2 and TRBJ2-1; TRBD2 is a possible D gene (5 bases). Germline lookup yields CDR1 SNHLY and CDR2 FYNNEI. The V gene lost 7 bases and the J gene lost 8 bases, with 21 bases spanning the gap. The CDR3 spans 15 residues. The CDR3 spells CASNFGIRGLDEQFF. As DNA, the CDR3 is TGTGCCAGCAACTTCGGAATCCGGGGTTTGGATGAGCAGTTCTTC.

The chain combines TRBV19 with TRBJ2-2; 9 bases line up with TRBD2. Trimming cost V 3 bases and J 8 bases; bases outside gene matches: 13. Germline values: CDR1 LNHDA, CDR2 SQIVND (reference sequence). This CDR3 comprises 17 residues. CDR3 DNA sequence: TGTGCCAGTAGTATTCAGCTGGGGACTAGCAGCGGAGGGGAGCTGTTTTTT. It codes for CASSIQLGTSSGGELFF.

V is TRBV28 and J is TRBJ2-1, with unresolved D. The CDR3 runs 14 residues. With 5 bases removed from V and 5 bases from J, the gap between germline ends came to 13 bases. Germline V lookup: CDR1 MDHEN, CDR2 SYDVKM. CDR3 residues: CASSPGEAHNEQFF. DNA of the CDR3: TGTGCCAGCAGTCCCGGAGAGGCTCACAATGAGCAGTTCTTC. The variable domain in full, with the rest retrieved from reference TRBV28 and TRBJ2-1, is DVKVTQSSRYLVKRTGEKVFLECVQDMDHENMFWYRQDPGLGLRLIYFSYDVKMKEKGDIPEGYSVSREKKERFSLILESASTNQTSMYLCASSPGEAHNEQFFGPGTRLTVL.

V gene TRBV6-5 combines with J gene TRBJ1-3, with 9 bases aligning to TRBD1. This CDR3 comprises 14 residues. Germline V lookup: CDR1 MNHEY, CDR2 SVGAGI. Germline trimming cut 7 bases from V and 4 bases from J; bases unmatched to any gene: 5. DNA for the CDR3: TGTGCCAGCACCGACGGGACAGGGGGAAACACCATATATTTT. It yields the protein CASTDGTGGNTIYF.

The chain carries TRBV28 and TRBJ1-5; 11 bases are a match to TRBD1. Germline loops: CDR1 MDHEN, CDR2 SYDVKM. The V and J ends lost 4 bases and 3 bases, in that order; junction bases with no gene match: 8. The CDR3 loop spans 17 amino acids. CDR3 sequence: CASSYDTGQGDNQPQHF. The CDR3, as DNA: TGTGCCAGCAGTTATGATACGGGACAGGGGGACAATCAGCCCCAGCATTTT. Full variable domain (missing parts from reference TRBV28 and TRBJ1-5): DVKVTQSSRYLVKRTGEKVFLECVQDMDHENMFWYRQDPGLGLRLIYFSYDVKMKEKGDIPEGYSVSREKKERFSLILESASTNQTSMYLCASSYDTGQGDNQPQHFGDGTRLSIL.

This chain connects TRBV7-2 to TRBJ2-1; D possibly matches TRBD1 or TRBD2 (5 bases each). Germline loops: CDR1 SGHTA, CDR2 FQGNSA. V dropped 2 bases and J dropped 4 bases, with 12 bases sitting between them. The CDR3 runs 15 residues. The CDR3 DNA follows: TGTGCCAGCAGCTTACGGGACGGGCTATACAATGAGCAGTTCTTC. It is translated as CASSLRDGLYNEQFF. The full variable domain, its missing parts supplied by reference TRBV7-2 and TRBJ2-1, is GAGVSQSPSNKVTEKGKDVELRCDPISGHTALYWYRQSLGQGLEFLIYFQGNSAPDKSGLPSDRFSAERTGGSVSTLTIQRTQQEDSAVYLCASSLRDGLYNEQFFGPGTRLTVL.

The gene calls are TRBV23-1 and TRBJ2-1; D is tentatively TRBD1 or TRBD2 (6 bases each). TRBV23-1 is reported as an ORF; its role is uncertain. This CDR3 contains 14 residues. Trimming stripped 7 bases from V and 10 bases from J, with 20 bases between. The CDR3 reads CASKRRGTSPEQFF. CDR3 DNA: TGCGCCAGCAAGCGCCGGGGGACAAGCCCGGAGCAGTTCTTC.

The J gene is TRBJ1-2, the V gene TRBV28; 8 nucleotides match TRBD1. V lost 6 bases to trimming and J lost 1 base; unmatched junction nucleotides: 10. Looked up from germline, CDR1 is MDHEN and CDR2 is SYDVKM. The CDR3 runs 16 residues. CDR3 loop: CASSPPGQGFNYGYTF. The CDR3 region has the DNA TGTGCCAGCAGCCCTCCCGGACAGGGCTTTAACTATGGCTACACCTTC.

This sequence joins TRBV7-6 and TRBJ2-7; 8 bases are shared with TRBD1. CDR1 is SGHVS and CDR2 is FNYEAQ in the germline V gene. The CDR3 is 17 amino acids. V trimming: 3 bases; J trimming: 2 bases; junction bases outside the gene matches: 12. The CDR3 coding sequence is TGTGCCAGCAGCTTTCCGGCTCGACAGGGGAAAACCTACGAGCAGTACTTC. Translating it yields CASSFPARQGKTYEQYF.

The V and J genes are TRBV3-1 and TRBJ1-2; 7 positions agree with TRBD1. Germline CDR1 reads LGHDT; CDR2 reads YNNKEL (reference sequence). J was trimmed by 4 bases and V by 0 bases; bases with no gene match: 8. This CDR3 is 16 amino acids long. CDR3 in DNA: TGTGCCAGCAGCCAAGAAGGGAAGGGGGACAGCTATGGCTACACCTTC. This sequence encodes CASSQEGKGDSYGYTF.

The chain joins TRBV27 to TRBJ1-1; D is unclear. This CDR3 has 11 amino acids. Per germline, CDR1 MNHEY and CDR2 SMNVEV (reference sequence). The CDR3, as DNA: TGTGCGTCGTGGGGTCGGACTGAAGCTTTCTTT. Protein sequence: CASWGRTEAFF.

This sequence joins TRBV10-3 and TRBJ2-1; 8 bases map to TRBD2. Germline-derived CDR1 and CDR2 are ENHRY and SYGVKD. The CDR3 sequence is 15 residues long. Trimming took 8 bases from V and 0 from J; bases not matched to a gene: 6. DNA of the CDR3: TGTGCCATCCGTGCGGGGGGAAGCTCCTACAATGAGCAGTTCTTC. The encoded protein is CAIRAGGSSYNEQFF.

The V and J genes are TRBV4-1 and TRBJ1-2, with 7 bases identical to TRBD1. This CDR3 is 15 amino acids long. The V and J ends lost 1 base and 4 bases, in that order; junction bases with no gene match: 6. CDR1 is MGHRA, CDR2 YSYEKL, per germline. CDR3: CASSQGPQGSYGYTF. For the CDR3, the DNA is TGCGCCAGCAGCCAAGGGCCACAGGGGTCCTATGGCTACACCTTC.

Remarks on this clonotype: A junction end diverges from the germline sequence, so it may reflect a read error. The CDR3 DNA is TGTGTCAGCAGCTTAACCCCCCTGGGAGAGACCCAGTACTTC. It encodes CVSSLTPLGETQYF. This sequence joins TRBV7-2 and TRBJ2-5; D remains ambiguous. From germline, CDR1 is SGHTA and CDR2 FQGNSA. The CDR3 runs 14 residues. Full variable domain (missing parts from reference TRBV7-2 and TRBJ2-5): GAGVSQSPSNKVTEKGKDVELRCDPISGHTALYWYRQSLGQGLEFLIYFQGNSAPDKSGLPSDRFSAERTGGSVSTLTIQRTQQEDSAVYLCVSSLTPLGETQYFGPGTRLLVL.

The chain combines TRBV6-1 with TRBJ2-5; a weak D match, TRBD2 (5 bases). The CDR3 spans 13 residues. Between the trimmed V and J ends, which lost 3 bases and 4 bases, there was a span of 9 bases. The germline V gene encodes CDR1 MNHNS and CDR2 SASEGT. CDR3 bases: TGTGCCAGCAGTGAGACTAATTCAGAGACCCAGTACTTC. Amino acids: CASSETNSETQYF.

The V gene is TRBV7-6, the J gene TRBJ2-7; D uncertain. Germline V gene sequence: CDR1 SGHVS, CDR2 FNYEAQ. Trimming took off 2 bases at V and 6 bases at J, with 8 bases between the two ends. The CDR3 loop spans 12 amino acids. The CDR3 loop is CASSLSAAEQYF. The CDR3 region has the DNA TGTGCCAGCAGCTTATCGGCAGCCGAGCAGTACTTC.

This clonotype turned up a few times. The chain has TRBV6-1 and TRBJ2-7; D may correspond to TRBD1 or TRBD2 (5 bases each). The CDR3 is 13 amino acids. Germline CDR1 is MNHNS and CDR2 is SASEGT. V was cut by 2 bases and J by 2 bases, with 7 bases left in between. The CDR3 sequence: CASSELGAYEQYF. The CDR3, as DNA: TGTGCCAGCAGTGAATTGGGGGCCTACGAGCAGTACTTC.

A word on this clonotype: Since a much larger clone is just one base distant, this may be a read error. The chain has TRBV7-8 and TRBJ2-1; the D gene is possibly TRBD1 (5 bases). There are 15 residues in the CDR3. Germline assignment: CDR1 SGHVS and CDR2 FQNEAQ. The CDR3 loop reads CAGSFWQGSYNEQFF. The CDR3 nucleotides are TGTGCCGGCAGCTTCTGGCAGGGATCCTACAATGAGCAGTTCTTC.

The chain has TRBV15 and TRBJ2-1; 7 nucleotides agree with TRBD2. CDR1 is LNHNV, CDR2 YYDKDF, per germline (reference sequence). Germline trimming cut 5 bases from V and 5 bases from J; bases unmatched to any gene: 3. The CDR3 is made up of 13 amino acids. CDR3 nucleotide sequence: TGTGCCACCAGCGGGGACTATCACAATGAGCAGTTCTTC. Residues: CATSGDYHNEQFF.